These 6 T cell receptor beta chains came from one sample sequenced in a study of blood T cells in healthy people across ages. The use of a sample-barcoded 5' primer and a J-beta primer mix characterized a second PCR of roughly 6 to 12 cycles. TCRdb called the 5' RACE reads again in MiXCR, with one record for every CDR3 protein. This table has 1 million to 1.2 million distinct CDR3 sequences, more than 30% appearing once. The source material was blood. These receptor sequences come from a man between 18 and 29 years old in good health.

J is TRBJ1-2 and V is TRBV12-3 or TRBV12-4; 8 bases are a match to TRBD1. This CDR3 spans 14 amino acids. With 5 bases clipped from V and 13 bases from J, the junction kept 15 bases outside the gene matches. CDR3 coding DNA: TGTGCCAGCAGTCCTTCTACAACCCGGACAGGGTGCACCTTC. This gives the protein CASSPSTTRTGCTF.

The chain is built from TRBV20-1 and TRBJ2-2; D may be TRBD1 (7 bases). CDR3 length: 15 residues. The ends were cut back, 0 bases at V and 0 bases at J, with 8 bases in the middle. CDR1 is DFQATT, CDR2 SNEGSKA, per germline (reference sequence). The CDR3 reads CSARDRGANTGELFF. CDR3 bases: TGCAGTGCTAGAGACAGGGGGGCGAACACCGGGGAGCTGTTTTTT.

As regards this clonotype: At one end the junction does not follow the germline gene, possibly because of a read error. This sequence joins TRBV3-1 and TRBJ1-2; D unresolved. The length of the CDR3 is 15 residues. Per germline, CDR1 LGHDT and CDR2 YNNKEL (reference sequence). The CDR3 reads CVSSQAAGNDYGYTF. CDR3 nucleotides: TGTGTCAGCAGCCAAGCTGCCGGTAACGACTATGGCTACACCTTC.

In regard to this clonotype: Germline and junction disagree at one end, which may indicate a read error. V and J are TRBV27 and TRBJ2-5; D uncertain. Germline V lookup: CDR1 MNHEY, CDR2 SMNVEV (reference sequence). This CDR3 has 13 amino acids. DNA of the CDR3: TGCGCCAGCAGTGTACAAACCCAACAGACCCAGTACTTC. The encoded protein is CASSVQTQQTQYF.

This chain joins TRBV2 and TRBJ1-6; perhaps TRBD1 as D (6 bases). The V end was cut by 5 bases, the J end by 4 bases, with 15 bases between. Per the germline V gene, CDR1 is SNHLY and CDR2 is FYNNEI. The CDR3 has 16 amino acids. CDR3 in amino acids: CASSLPVQGYNSPLHF. CDR3 DNA sequence: TGTGCCAGCAGTCTCCCGGTACAGGGATATAATTCACCCCTCCACTTT.

This clonotype was counted a few times. The CDR3 DNA follows: TGCGCCAGCAGTCCGGAGCTCGGGTCTGGAAACACCATATATTTT. As protein: CASSPELGSGNTIYF. This sequence joins TRBV5-1 and TRBJ1-3; the D is unclear. The CDR3 has 15 residues. V lost 5 bases and J 1 base, leaving 13 bases between the germline ends. Germline loops: CDR1 SGHRS, CDR2 YFSETQ.